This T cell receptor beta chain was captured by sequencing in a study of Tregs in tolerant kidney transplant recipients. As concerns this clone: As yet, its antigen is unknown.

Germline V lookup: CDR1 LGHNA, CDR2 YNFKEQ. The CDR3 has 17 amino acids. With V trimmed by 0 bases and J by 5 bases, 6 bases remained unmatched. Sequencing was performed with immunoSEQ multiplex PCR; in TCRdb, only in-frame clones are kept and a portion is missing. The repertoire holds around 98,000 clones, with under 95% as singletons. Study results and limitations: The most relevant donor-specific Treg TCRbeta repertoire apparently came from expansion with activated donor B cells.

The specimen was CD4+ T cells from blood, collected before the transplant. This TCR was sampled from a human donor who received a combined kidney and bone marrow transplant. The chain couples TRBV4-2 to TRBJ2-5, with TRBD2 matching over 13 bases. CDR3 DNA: TGTGCCAGCAGCCAAGAGGGCACTAGCGGGAGGGCGGAGACCCAGTACTTC. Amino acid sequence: CASSQEGTSGRAETQYF.